The 15 T cell receptor beta chains in this list originate from one sample, sequenced in a study of beta chain features in type 1 diabetes. As every portion of the isolated RNA was reverse transcribed, the sequencing read expressed TCRB transcripts. Sequencing was performed with immunoSEQ multiplex PCR; in TCRdb, only in-frame clones are kept and a portion is missing. The sample includes more than 350,000 clones, about an eighth seen only once; the top ten take about 0.045%. The sequenced sample was naive CD4+ T cells from blood. These receptors were collected from a woman in her late teens or twenties in good health.

This clone was recorded a few times. The V call is TRBV18, the J call TRBJ2-7; D gene uncertain. The CDR3 has 13 residues. V gave up 1 base and J gave up 3 bases, with 7 bases separating them. CDR1 is KGHSH and CDR2 is LQKENI in the germline V gene. The DNA for the CDR3 is TGTGCCAGCTCACCACAGGCAAACTACGAGCAGTACTTC. Protein sequence: CASSPQANYEQYF.

This clone was observed a few times. The CDR3 spells CASSLITNTDTQYF. The CDR3 nucleotides are TGTGCCAGCAGCTTAATTACTAACACAGATACGCAGTATTTT. The rearrangement uses TRBV7-6 and TRBJ2-3, with unresolved D. Per the germline V gene, CDR1 is SGHVS and CDR2 is FNYEAQ. The CDR3 runs to 14 residues. V shed 2 bases and J shed 2 bases, with 8 bases lying between them.

The rearrangement joins TRBV20-1 to TRBJ1-4; D not resolved. The CDR3 spans 11 residues. Germline-derived CDR1 and CDR2 are DFQATT and SNEGSKA (reference sequence). The V end lost 0 bases, the J end lost 7 bases, and 3 bases lay between the germline ends. CDR3 amino acids: CSARDLEKLFF. CDR3 DNA sequence: TGCAGTGCTAGAGATCTTGAAAAACTGTTTTTT.

The chain is built from TRBV29-1 and TRBJ1-1, with D perhaps matching TRBD1 (6 bases). The V end was cut by 2 bases, the J end by 3 bases, with 13 bases between. The CDR3 runs to 14 residues. The germline V gene encodes CDR1 SQVTM and CDR2 ANQGSEA. The CDR3 DNA follows: TGCAGCGTTGAATGGGCACAGGGAGACACTGAAGCTTTCTTT. Translating gives CSVEWAQGDTEAFF.

This clone was recorded a few times. The V call is TRBV7-2, the J call TRBJ2-5; 9 bases agree with TRBD1. Germline V gene lookup returns CDR1 SGHTA and CDR2 FQGNSA. This CDR3 is built from 15 residues. The ends lost 4 bases at V and 5 bases at J; junction bases unmatched: 8. This chain's CDR3 is CASSSDRGTWETQYF. CDR3 bases: TGTGCCAGCAGCTCGGACAGGGGCACGTGGGAGACCCAGTACTTC. The whole variable domain, remainder taken from reference TRBV7-2 and TRBJ2-5, is GAGVSQSPSNKVTEKGKDVELRCDPISGHTALYWYRQSLGQGLEFLIYFQGNSAPDKSGLPSDRFSAERTGGSVSTLTIQRTQQEDSAVYLCASSSDRGTWETQYFGPGTRLLVL.

The chain is built from TRBV4-2 and TRBJ2-1; D ambiguous. The CDR3 consists of 13 residues. Germline V CDR1 and CDR2: LGHNA, YNFKEQ. CDR3 amino acids: CVTRGKSYNEQFF. The CDR3, as DNA: TGTGTGACTCGCGGCAAGTCCTACAATGAGCAGTTCTTC.

This clone was counted a few times. The genes are TRBV4-2 and TRBJ2-5; 13 bases fit TRBD2. In germline, CDR1 is LGHNA, CDR2 YNFKEQ. Losses at the gene ends were 4 bases for V and 2 bases for J; bases not matched to a gene: 4. The CDR3 has 16 residues. The CDR3 DNA reads TGTGCCAGCAGCCGAGGACTAGCGGGAGAACAAGAGACCCAGTACTTC. It yields the protein CASSRGLAGEQETQYF.

The table lists this clone with a few counts. The chain employs TRBV27 and TRBJ1-6; D may be TRBD1 (6 bases). Germline CDR1 MNHEY, CDR2 SMNVEV (reference sequence). This CDR3 region has 14 residues. Trimming took off 5 bases at V and 9 bases at J, with 14 bases between the two ends. CDR3 in DNA: TGTGCCAGCAGTCCTCAGGGGATTGGTTCACCCCTCCACTTT. Amino acids: CASSPQGIGSPLHF.

The table lists this clone with a few counts. The genes are TRBV7-2 and TRBJ2-1; 7 nucleotides align to TRBD1. The germline V gene has CDR1 SGHTA and CDR2 FQGNSA. The CDR3 is 15 residues long. V shed 5 bases and J 5 bases; nucleotides not matched to a gene: 9. The CDR3, as DNA: TGTGCCAGCAGCCCCTATTCGACAGGGAACAATGAGCAGTTCTTC. It specifies CASSPYSTGNNEQFF.

This clone was detected a few times. The chain recombines TRBV2 with TRBJ1-5, with 8 bases fitting TRBD1. The CDR3 contains 15 residues. CDR1 SNHLY and CDR2 FYNNEI come from the germline V gene. The junction had 3 bases not matched to a gene; V was cut back by 4 bases and J by 1 base. The CDR3 protein is CASSARDRSNQPQHF. CDR3 DNA sequence: TGTGCCAGCAGTGCCAGGGACAGGAGCAATCAGCCCCAGCATTTT.

The chain employs TRBV30 and TRBJ1-2; D not resolved. Looked up from germline, CDR1 is GTSNPN and CDR2 is SVGIG (reference sequence). This CDR3 spans 13 amino acids. The ends were cut back, 0 bases at V and 5 bases at J, with 10 bases in the middle. This CDR3 reads CAWSVCRKYGYTF. For the CDR3, the DNA is TGTGCCTGGAGTGTCTGTAGGAAGTATGGCTACACCTTC.

The rearrangement links TRBV28 to TRBJ1-6; 7 positions match TRBD1. Germline loops: CDR1 MDHEN, CDR2 SYDVKM. V lost 2 bases to trimming and J lost 0 bases; unmatched junction nucleotides: 7. This CDR3 contains 18 residues. The CDR3 bases are TGTGCCAGCAGTTTACCACAGGGGAGCGGCTCCTATAATTCACCCCTCCACTTT. Translated, it gives CASSLPQGSGSYNSPLHF.

Details on this clone: An end of the junction differs from the germline gene, which may be a read error. The rearrangement joins TRBV6-6 to TRBJ2-3; 8 bases map to TRBD2. CDR1 and CDR2 from the germline V gene are MNHNY and SVGAGI (reference sequence). CDR3 length equals 14 residues. CDR3 protein: CASTQNGGGLGWHF. CDR3 DNA: TGTGCCAGCACCCAAAATGGCGGGGGGCTCGGGTGGCATTTT.

The chain recombines TRBV27 with TRBJ1-1; possible D gene TRBD1, 6 bases. The V end lost 5 bases, the J end lost 7 bases, and 23 bases lay between the germline ends. Germline CDR1 reads MNHEY; CDR2 reads SMNVEV (reference sequence). The CDR3 is 16 residues long. The CDR3 DNA is TGTGCCAGCAGTGGCCCCGGACAGCCGAAACAGGGTGAAGCTTTCTTT. It translates to CASSGPGQPKQGEAFF.

This sequence joins TRBV6-5 and TRBJ1-4; 7 positions agree with TRBD1. In germline, CDR1 is MNHEY, CDR2 SVGAGI. Unmatched junction bases numbered 6, after V lost 6 bases and J lost 5 bases. The CDR3 sequence is 14 residues long. CDR3 region: CASSRDSRNEKLFF. The CDR3 DNA reads as TGTGCCAGCAGCCGGGACAGTCGGAATGAAAAACTGTTTTTT.